These 3 T cell receptor beta chains came from one sample sequenced in a study of breast tumors, draining lymph nodes, adjacent tissues (TCRdb year 2016). Receptor libraries were prepared by multiplex PCR. The run used an Illumina HiSeq 2000. TCRdb's own reprocessing of the public reads used fastp at Q25 and MiXCR and kept productive beta chains. Rows with one shared CDR3 protein collapse into an entry with the most common genes and DNA. A total of approximately 130,000 distinct CDR3 sequences appear in this sample, about 22% of them only once. Approximately 2.7% of the sample is in the top ten clones. The lymph node samples were taken from the axillary draining lymph nodes of breast cancer patients. The sequenced material came from axillary lymph node tissue. The receptor source for this set is a female donor with breast cancer. Some clones in this sample may be carry-over from other donors' samples.

Only a few counts were recorded for this clonotype. A single base separates this from a much larger clone, so it may be a read error. This chain connects TRBV7-8 to TRBJ2-7; 9 bases are shared with TRBD1. The germline V gene encodes CDR1 SGHVS and CDR2 FQNEAQ. The CDR3 runs 16 residues. DNA for the CDR3: TGTGCCGGCAGCCTTAGGAGTGGGACAGGGACCTACGAGCAGTACTTC. Its translation is CAGSLRSGTGTYEQYF.

This clonotype was detected many times. The chain is built from TRBV29-1 and TRBJ2-7, with no clear D. With 0 bases removed from V and 1 base from J, the gap between germline ends came to 4 bases. Germline-derived CDR1 and CDR2 are SQVTM and ANQGSEA. The CDR3 extends over 12 amino acids. The CDR3 loop is CSVEEGSYEQYF. The CDR3 region has the DNA TGCAGCGTTGAAGAGGGATCCTACGAGCAGTACTTC.

This clonotype was picked up many times. This chain connects TRBV6-5 to TRBJ2-7; no clear D gene. Germline V CDR1 and CDR2: MNHEY, SVGAGI. The CDR3 totals 14 residues. V lost 5 bases and J lost 5, with 16 bases in between. The CDR3 sequence: CASSRRPGSHEQYF. The CDR3 DNA is TGTGCCAGCAGTCGGAGACCGGGTTCGCACGAGCAGTACTTC.